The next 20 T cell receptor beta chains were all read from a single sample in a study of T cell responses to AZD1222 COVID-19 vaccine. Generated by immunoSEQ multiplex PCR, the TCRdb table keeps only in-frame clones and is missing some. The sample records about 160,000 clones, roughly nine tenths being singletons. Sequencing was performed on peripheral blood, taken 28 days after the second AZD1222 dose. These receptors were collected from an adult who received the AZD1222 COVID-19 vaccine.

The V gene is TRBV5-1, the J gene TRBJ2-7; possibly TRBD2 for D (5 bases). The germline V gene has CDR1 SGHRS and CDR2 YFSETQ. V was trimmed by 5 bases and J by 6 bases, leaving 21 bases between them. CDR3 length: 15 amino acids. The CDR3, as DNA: TGCGCCAGCAGTCTTAATACGGGAAGGTTACGCGAGCAGTACTTC. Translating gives CASSLNTGRLREQYF. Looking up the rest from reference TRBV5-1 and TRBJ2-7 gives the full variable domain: KAGVTQTPRYLIKTRGQQVTLSCSPISGHRSVSWYQQTPGQGLQFLFEYFSETQRNKGNFPGRFSGRQFSNSRSEMNVSTLELGDSALYLCASSLNTGRLREQYFGPGTRLTVT.

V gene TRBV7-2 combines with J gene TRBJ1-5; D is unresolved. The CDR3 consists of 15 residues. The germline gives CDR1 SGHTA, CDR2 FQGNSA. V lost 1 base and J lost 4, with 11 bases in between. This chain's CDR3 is CASSLGGLGNQPQHF. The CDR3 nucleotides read TGTGCCAGCAGCTTAGGCGGTTTGGGGAATCAGCCCCAGCATTTT.

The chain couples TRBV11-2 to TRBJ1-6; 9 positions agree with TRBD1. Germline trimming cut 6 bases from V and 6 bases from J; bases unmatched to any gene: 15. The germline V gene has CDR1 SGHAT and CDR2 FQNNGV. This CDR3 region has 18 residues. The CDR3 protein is CASRTGTGIGRGNSPLHF. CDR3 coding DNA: TGTGCCAGCAGAACCGGGACAGGGATAGGAAGGGGTAATTCACCCCTCCACTTT.

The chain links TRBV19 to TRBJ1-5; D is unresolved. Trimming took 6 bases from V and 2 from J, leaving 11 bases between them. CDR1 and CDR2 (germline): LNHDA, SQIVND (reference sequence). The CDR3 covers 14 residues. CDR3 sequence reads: CASSQVPGNQPQHF. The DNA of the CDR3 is TGTGCCAGTAGCCAAGTGCCCGGCAATCAGCCCCAGCATTTT.

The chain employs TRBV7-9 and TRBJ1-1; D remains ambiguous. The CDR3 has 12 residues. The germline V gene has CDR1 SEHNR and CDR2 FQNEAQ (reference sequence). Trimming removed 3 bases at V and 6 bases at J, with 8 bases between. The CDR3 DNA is TGTGCCAGCAGCTTTGGGATTTCTGAAGCTTTCTTT. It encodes CASSFGISEAFF.

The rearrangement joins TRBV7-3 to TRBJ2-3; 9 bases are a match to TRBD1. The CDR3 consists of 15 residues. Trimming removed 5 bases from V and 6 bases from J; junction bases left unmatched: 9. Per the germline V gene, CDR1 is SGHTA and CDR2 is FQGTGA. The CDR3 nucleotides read TGTGCCAGCAGCCCCAGATTGACAGGGGGGGATACGCAGTATTTT. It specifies CASSPRLTGGDTQYF.

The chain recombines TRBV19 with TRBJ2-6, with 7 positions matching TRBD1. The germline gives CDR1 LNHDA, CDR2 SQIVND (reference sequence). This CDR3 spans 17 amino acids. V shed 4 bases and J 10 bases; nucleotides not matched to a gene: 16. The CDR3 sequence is CASSTGGKTGHKNVLTF. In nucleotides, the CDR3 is TGTGCCAGTAGTACGGGTGGCAAGACAGGGCATAAAAACGTCCTGACTTTC.

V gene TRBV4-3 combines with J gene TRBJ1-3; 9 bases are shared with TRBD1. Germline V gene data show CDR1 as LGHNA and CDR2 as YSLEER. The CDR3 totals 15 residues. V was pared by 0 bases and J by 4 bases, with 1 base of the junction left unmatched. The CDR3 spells CASSQEGQGGNTIYF. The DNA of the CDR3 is TGCGCCAGCAGCCAAGAAGGACAGGGGGGAAACACCATATATTTT.

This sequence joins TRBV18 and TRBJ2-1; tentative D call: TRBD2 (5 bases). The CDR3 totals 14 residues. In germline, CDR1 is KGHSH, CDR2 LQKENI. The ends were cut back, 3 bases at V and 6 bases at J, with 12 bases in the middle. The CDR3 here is CASSPRSGVNEQFF. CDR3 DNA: TGTGCCAGCTCACCCAGGAGCGGAGTCAATGAGCAGTTCTTC.

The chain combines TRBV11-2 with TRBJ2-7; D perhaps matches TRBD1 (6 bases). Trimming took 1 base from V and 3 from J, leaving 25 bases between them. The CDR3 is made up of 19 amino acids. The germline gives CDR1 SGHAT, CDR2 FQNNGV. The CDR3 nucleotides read TGTGCCAGCAGCTTAGGGACGCCCGGCAGGGGAAATCGTGACTACGAGCAGTACTTC. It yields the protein CASSLGTPGRGNRDYEQYF.

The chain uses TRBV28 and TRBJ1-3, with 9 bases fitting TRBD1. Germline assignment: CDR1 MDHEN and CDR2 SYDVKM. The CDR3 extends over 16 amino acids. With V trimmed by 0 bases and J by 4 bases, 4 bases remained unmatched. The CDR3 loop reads CASSLWGQGTGNTIYF. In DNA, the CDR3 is TGTGCCAGCAGTTTATGGGGACAGGGTACCGGAAACACCATATATTTT.

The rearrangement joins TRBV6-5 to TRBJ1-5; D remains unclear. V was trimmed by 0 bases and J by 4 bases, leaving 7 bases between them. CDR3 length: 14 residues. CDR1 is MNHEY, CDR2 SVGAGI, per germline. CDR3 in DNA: TGTGCCAGCAGTTACTCGACGGGAAATCAGCCCCAGCATTTT. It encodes CASSYSTGNQPQHF.

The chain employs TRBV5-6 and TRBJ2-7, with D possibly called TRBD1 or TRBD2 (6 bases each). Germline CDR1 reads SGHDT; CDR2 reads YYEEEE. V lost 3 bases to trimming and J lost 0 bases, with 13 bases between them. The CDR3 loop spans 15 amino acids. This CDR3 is CASSSVEGVSYEQYF. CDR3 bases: TGTGCCAGCAGCTCCGTGGAGGGGGTCTCCTACGAGCAGTACTTC.

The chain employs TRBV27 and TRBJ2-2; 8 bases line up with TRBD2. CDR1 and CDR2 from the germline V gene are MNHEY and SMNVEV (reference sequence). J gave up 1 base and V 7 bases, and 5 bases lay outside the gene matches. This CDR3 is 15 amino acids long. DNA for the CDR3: TGTGCCAGCACCGTAGCGGGAATGAACACCGGGGAGCTGTTTTTT. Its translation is CASTVAGMNTGELFF.

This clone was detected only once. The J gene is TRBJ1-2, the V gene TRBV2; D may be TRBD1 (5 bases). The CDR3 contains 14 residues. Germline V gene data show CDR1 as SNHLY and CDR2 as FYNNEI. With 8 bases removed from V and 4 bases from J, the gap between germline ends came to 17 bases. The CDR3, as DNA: TGTGCCAGCGCGACGGCAGGGTGGACCTATGGCTACACCTTC. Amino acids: CASATAGWTYGYTF. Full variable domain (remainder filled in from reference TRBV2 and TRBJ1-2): EPEVTQTPSHQVTQMGQEVILRCVPISNHLYFYWYRQILGQKVEFLVSFYNNEISEKSEIFDDQFSVERPDGSNFTLKIRSTKLEDSAMYFCASATAGWTYGYTFGSGTRLTVV.

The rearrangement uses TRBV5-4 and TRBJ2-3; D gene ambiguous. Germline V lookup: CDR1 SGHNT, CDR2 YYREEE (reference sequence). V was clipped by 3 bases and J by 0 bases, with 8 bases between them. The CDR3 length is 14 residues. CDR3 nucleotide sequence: TGTGCCAGCAGCTCTGGTCGGAGCACAGATACGCAGTATTTT. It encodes CASSSGRSTDTQYF.

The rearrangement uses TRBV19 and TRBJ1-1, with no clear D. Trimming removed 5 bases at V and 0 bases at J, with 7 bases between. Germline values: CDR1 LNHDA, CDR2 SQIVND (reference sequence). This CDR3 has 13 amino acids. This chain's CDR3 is CASSPPVNTEAFF. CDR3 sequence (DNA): TGTGCCAGTAGTCCCCCGGTGAACACTGAAGCTTTCTTT.

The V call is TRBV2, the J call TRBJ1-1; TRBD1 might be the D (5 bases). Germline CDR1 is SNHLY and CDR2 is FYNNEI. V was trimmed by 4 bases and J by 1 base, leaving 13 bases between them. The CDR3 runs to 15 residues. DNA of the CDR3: TGTGCCAGCAGTGGATGGGACGGGCGGAACACTGAAGCTTTCTTT. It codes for CASSGWDGRNTEAFF.

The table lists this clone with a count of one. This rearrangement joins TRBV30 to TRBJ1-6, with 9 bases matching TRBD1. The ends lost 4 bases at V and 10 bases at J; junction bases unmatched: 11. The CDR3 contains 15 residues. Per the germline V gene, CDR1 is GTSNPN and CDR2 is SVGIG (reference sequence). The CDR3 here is CAWKGQGGGRSPLHF. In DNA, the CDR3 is TGTGCCTGGAAGGGACAGGGAGGGGGGCGCTCACCCCTCCACTTT.

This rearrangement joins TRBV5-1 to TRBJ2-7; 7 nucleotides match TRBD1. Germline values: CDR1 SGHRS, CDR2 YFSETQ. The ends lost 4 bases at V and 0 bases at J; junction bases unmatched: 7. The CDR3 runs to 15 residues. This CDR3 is CASSTGTASSYEQYF. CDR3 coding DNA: TGCGCCAGCAGCACAGGGACAGCCAGCTCCTACGAGCAGTACTTC.